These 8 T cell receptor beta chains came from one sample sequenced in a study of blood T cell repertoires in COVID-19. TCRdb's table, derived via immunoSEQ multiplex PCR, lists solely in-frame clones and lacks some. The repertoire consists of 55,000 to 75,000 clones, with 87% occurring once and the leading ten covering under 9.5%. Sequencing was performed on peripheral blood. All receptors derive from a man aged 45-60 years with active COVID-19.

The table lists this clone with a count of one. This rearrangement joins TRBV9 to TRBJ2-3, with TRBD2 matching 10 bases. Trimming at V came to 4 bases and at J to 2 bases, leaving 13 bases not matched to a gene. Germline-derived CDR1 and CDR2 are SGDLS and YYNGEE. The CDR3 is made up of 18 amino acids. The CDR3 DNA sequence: TGTGCCAGCAGCTACCCCCGCGTAGCGGGGGGAATCACAGATACGCAGTATTTT. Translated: CASSYPRVAGGITDTQYF.

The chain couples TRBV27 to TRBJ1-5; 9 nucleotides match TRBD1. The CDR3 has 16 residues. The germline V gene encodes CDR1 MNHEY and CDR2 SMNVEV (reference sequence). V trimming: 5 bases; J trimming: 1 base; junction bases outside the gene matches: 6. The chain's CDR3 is CASSRGQGLSNQPQHF. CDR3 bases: TGTGCCAGCAGTAGGGGACAGGGACTAAGCAATCAGCCCCAGCATTTT.

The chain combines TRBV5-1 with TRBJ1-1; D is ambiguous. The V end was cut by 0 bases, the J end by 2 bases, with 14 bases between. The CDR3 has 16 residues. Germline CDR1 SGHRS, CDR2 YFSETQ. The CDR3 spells CASSLVPTPGNTEAFF. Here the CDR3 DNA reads TGCGCCAGCAGCTTGGTACCAACTCCGGGAAACACTGAAGCTTTCTTT.

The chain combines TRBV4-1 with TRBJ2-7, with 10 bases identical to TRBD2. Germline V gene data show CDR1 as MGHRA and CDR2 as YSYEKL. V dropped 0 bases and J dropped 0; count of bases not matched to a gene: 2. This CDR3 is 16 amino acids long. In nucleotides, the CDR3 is TGCGCCAGCAGCCAAGAACTAGCGGGGTCCTCCTACGAGCAGTACTTC. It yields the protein CASSQELAGSSYEQYF.

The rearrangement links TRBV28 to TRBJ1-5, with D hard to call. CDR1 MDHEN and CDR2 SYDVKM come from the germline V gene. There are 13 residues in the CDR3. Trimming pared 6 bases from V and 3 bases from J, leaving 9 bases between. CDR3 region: CASRSLINQPQHF. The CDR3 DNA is TGTGCCAGCAGGAGCCTCATCAATCAGCCCCAGCATTTT.

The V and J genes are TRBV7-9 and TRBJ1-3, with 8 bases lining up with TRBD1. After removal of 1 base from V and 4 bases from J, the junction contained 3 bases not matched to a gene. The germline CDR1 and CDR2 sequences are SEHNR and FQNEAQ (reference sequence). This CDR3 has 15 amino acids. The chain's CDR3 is CASSLVNRGGNTIYF. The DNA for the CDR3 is TGTGCCAGCAGCTTAGTCAACAGGGGGGGAAACACCATATATTTT.

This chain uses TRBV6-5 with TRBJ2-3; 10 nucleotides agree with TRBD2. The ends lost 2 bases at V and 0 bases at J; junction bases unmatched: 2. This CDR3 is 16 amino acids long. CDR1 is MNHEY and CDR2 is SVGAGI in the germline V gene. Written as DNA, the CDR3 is TGTGCCAGCAGTTACCTTAGCGGGGGGAGCACAGATACGCAGTATTTT. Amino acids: CASSYLSGGSTDTQYF.

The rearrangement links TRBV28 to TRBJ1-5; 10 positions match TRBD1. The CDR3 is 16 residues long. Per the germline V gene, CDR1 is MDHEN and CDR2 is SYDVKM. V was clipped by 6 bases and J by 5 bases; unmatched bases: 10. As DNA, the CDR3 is TGTGCCAGCAGCGAACCTCTCGGACAGGGGGATCAGCCCCAGCATTTT. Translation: CASSEPLGQGDQPQHF.